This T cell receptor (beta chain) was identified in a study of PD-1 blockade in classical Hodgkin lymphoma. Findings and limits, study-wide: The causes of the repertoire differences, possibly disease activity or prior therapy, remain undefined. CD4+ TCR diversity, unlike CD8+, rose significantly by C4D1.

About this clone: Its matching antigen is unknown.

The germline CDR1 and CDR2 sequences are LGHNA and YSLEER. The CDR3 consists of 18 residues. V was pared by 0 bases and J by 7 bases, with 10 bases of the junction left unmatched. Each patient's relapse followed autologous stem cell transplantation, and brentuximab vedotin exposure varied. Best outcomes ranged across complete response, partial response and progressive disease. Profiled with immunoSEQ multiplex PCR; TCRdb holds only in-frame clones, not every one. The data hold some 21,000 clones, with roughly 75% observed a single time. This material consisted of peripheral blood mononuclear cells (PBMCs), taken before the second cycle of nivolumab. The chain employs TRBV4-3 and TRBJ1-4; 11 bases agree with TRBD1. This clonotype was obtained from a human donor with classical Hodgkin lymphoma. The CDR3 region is CASSQDVRTGGFGEKLFF. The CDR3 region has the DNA TGCGCCAGCAGCCAAGACGTAAGGACAGGGGGCTTTGGTGAAAAACTGTTTTTT.